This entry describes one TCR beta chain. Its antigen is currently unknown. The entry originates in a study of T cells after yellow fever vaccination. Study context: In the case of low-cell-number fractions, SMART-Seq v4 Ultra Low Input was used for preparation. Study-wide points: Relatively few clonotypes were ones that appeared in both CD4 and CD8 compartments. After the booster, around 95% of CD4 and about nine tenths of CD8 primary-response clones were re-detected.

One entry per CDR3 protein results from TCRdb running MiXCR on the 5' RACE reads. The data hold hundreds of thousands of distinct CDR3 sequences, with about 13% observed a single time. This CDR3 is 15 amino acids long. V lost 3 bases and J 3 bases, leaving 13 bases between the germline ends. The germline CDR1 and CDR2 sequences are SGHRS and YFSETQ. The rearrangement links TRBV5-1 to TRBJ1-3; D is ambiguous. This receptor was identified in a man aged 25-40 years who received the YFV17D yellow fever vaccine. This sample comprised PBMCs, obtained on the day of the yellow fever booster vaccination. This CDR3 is CASSWEGSFGNTIYF. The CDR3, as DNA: TGCGCCAGCAGCTGGGAAGGGAGTTTTGGAAACACCATATATTTT.